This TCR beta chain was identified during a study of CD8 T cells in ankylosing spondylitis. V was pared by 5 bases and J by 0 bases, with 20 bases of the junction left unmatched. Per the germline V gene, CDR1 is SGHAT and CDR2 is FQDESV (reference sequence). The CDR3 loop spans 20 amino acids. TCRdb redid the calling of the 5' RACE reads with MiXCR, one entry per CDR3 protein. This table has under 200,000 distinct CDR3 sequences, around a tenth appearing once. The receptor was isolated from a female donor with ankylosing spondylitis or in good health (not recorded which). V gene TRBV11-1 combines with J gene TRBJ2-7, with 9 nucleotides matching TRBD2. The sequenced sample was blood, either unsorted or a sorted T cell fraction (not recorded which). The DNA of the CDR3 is TGTGCCAGCAGCCCCAGGAGGGTGGGGACTAGCTCCTACCTCTCCTACGAGCAGTACTTC. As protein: CASSPRRVGTSSYLSYEQYF.